In this sample, the clone carrying this T cell receptor (beta chain) turned up a few times. As yet, its antigen is unknown. Expressed TCRB transcripts were sequenced, since all the RNA that had been isolated was reverse transcribed. Clones were read by immunoSEQ multiplex PCR, and TCRdb kept only the in-frame ones, dropping some. This sample has roughly 240,000 clones; over 12% occur once, and the top ten carry about 0.024%. The data were obtained in a study of beta chain features in type 1 diabetes. Study-wide points: HLA influence on TCRB rearrangement stayed unresolved here.

Sequencing was done on a sample of naive CD4+ T cells from blood. This clonotype was sampled from a woman aged 40 to 50 in good health.

CDR3 region: CASSLRTSGGERGTQYF. The CDR3 coding sequence is TGTGCCAGCAGCCTGCGGACTAGCGGGGGCGAGCGGGGTACGCAGTATTTT. The gene calls are TRBV9 and TRBJ2-3; TRBD2 matches at 13 bases. The trim removed 4 bases at V and 8 bases at J, leaving 13 bases unmatched. CDR3 size: 17 residues. CDR1 SGDLS and CDR2 YYNGEE come from the germline V gene. The whole variable domain, remainder taken from reference TRBV9 and TRBJ2-3, is DSGVTQTPKHLITATGQRVTLRCSPRSGDLSVYWYQQSLDQGLQFLIQYYNGEERAKGNILERFSAQQFPDLHSELNLSSLELGDSALYFCASSLRTSGGERGTQYFGPGTRLTVL.